The 14 T cell receptor beta chains presented below share a single source sample, sequenced in a study of blood T cell repertoires in COVID-19. Only in-frame clones appear in the TCRdb table, and some are missing; sequencing was by immunoSEQ multiplex PCR. The top ten hold around 2.3% of the sample, which has about 73,000 clones, roughly three quarters seen once. Sequenced material: peripheral blood. The source of these receptors is a man between 65 and 85 years old with COVID-19, enrolled during active disease.

The chain employs TRBV7-9 and TRBJ1-1, with 7 bases fitting TRBD1. This CDR3 has 15 amino acids. Germline values: CDR1 SEHNR, CDR2 FQNEAQ (reference sequence). V dropped 1 base and J dropped 4; count of bases not matched to a gene: 6. CDR3 DNA: TGTGCCAGCAGCTTAGGGTCCCAGGGGGGCACTGAAGCTTTCTTT. Protein product: CASSLGSQGGTEAFF.

The V call is TRBV28, the J call TRBJ1-1, with no clear D. The CDR3 totals 13 residues. Per the germline V gene, CDR1 is MDHEN and CDR2 is SYDVKM. The V and J ends lost 5 bases and 4 bases respectively, with 11 bases between them. This CDR3 is CASSISPGTEAFF. The DNA of the CDR3 is TGTGCCAGCAGTATCTCTCCGGGCACTGAAGCTTTCTTT.

This clone was observed a handful of times. V and J are TRBV4-3 and TRBJ1-6; D might be TRBD1 (6 bases). The CDR3 consists of 15 residues. CDR1 is LGHNA, CDR2 YSLEER, per germline. V was shortened by 0 bases and J by 7 bases, with 10 bases between the two germline ends. This CDR3 is CASSQEMGQNSPLHF. For the CDR3, the DNA is TGCGCCAGCAGCCAAGAGATGGGACAAAATTCACCCCTCCACTTT.

This chain uses TRBV5-1 with TRBJ2-5; D call uncertain. CDR3 length: 14 residues. Germline-derived CDR1 and CDR2 are SGHRS and YFSETQ. With 1 base removed from V and 0 bases from J, the gap between germline ends came to 7 bases. CDR3 sequence reads: CASSLIPDQETQYF. Written as DNA, the CDR3 is TGCGCCAGCAGCTTGATCCCCGACCAAGAGACCCAGTACTTC.

The chain uses TRBV7-8 and TRBJ1-3; a weak D match, TRBD1 (5 bases). Trimming left V 2 bases short and J 0 bases short, with 11 bases between. The CDR3 runs to 16 residues. Germline V CDR1 and CDR2: SGHVS, FQNEAQ. The CDR3 nucleotides read TGTGCCAGCAGCTTATTTACAGGAGTCTCTGGAAACACCATATATTTT. This codes for CASSLFTGVSGNTIYF.

The CDR3 nucleotides are TGTGCCAGCAGCTTGGGCATCTCGGGAGAAAAACTGTTTTTT. Translated: CASSLGISGEKLFF. This rearrangement joins TRBV7-9 to TRBJ1-4; no definite D call. This CDR3 is 14 amino acids long. The V end lost 3 bases, the J end lost 8 bases, and 13 bases lay between the germline ends. Germline CDR1 SEHNR, CDR2 FQNEAQ (reference sequence).

The CDR3 region has the DNA TGTGCCAGCAGTGAAGCGCTTCGAGGCGGGAGGGCCATGAACACCGGGGAGCTGTTTTTT. Its translation: CASSEALRGGRAMNTGELFF. V and J are TRBV6-1 and TRBJ2-2, with 9 bases identical to TRBD2. V dropped 0 bases and J dropped 1; count of bases not matched to a gene: 12. The length of the CDR3 is 20 residues. Germline CDR1 and CDR2: MNHNS and SASEGT.

This chain links TRBV11-2 with TRBJ2-7; a possible D gene is TRBD1 (5 bases). This CDR3 region has 15 residues. The germline V and J ends were trimmed by 5 bases and 0 bases, with 14 bases remaining between them. Germline V lookup: CDR1 SGHAT, CDR2 FQNNGV. CDR3 coding DNA: TGTGCCAGCAGCCCCCTGACAGTGAGCTCCTACGAGCAGTACTTC. Its protein product is CASSPLTVSSYEQYF.

This clone appeared a few times. The chain has TRBV11-2 and TRBJ1-3; 9 nucleotides line up with TRBD1. V trimming: 5 bases; J trimming: 3 bases; junction bases outside the gene matches: 17. Germline V gene lookup returns CDR1 SGHAT and CDR2 FQNNGV. The CDR3 has 19 amino acids. CDR3 region: CASSPFPGTGYDYGNTIYF. CDR3 bases: TGTGCCAGCAGCCCCTTTCCCGGGACAGGGTATGATTATGGAAACACCATATATTTT.

The gene calls are TRBV24-1 and TRBJ2-6, with D unclear. Germline CDR1 KGHDR, CDR2 SFDVKD. The V end lost 5 bases, the J end lost 0 bases, and 4 bases lay between the germline ends. The CDR3 totals 14 residues. As DNA, the CDR3 is TGTGCCACCAGTGTGAGCTCTGGGGCCAACGTCCTGACTTTC. Its protein is CATSVSSGANVLTF.

This chain uses TRBV18 with TRBJ1-1; D unresolved. This CDR3 is built from 13 residues. The V end was cut by 5 bases, the J end by 0 bases, with 7 bases between. CDR1 and CDR2 from the germline V gene are KGHSH and LQKENI. The CDR3: CASSESMNTEAFF. The CDR3 DNA reads as TGTGCCAGCTCAGAGTCCATGAACACTGAAGCTTTCTTT.

The CDR3 spells CASSRGFGEKLFF. The CDR3 DNA follows: TGTGCCAGCAGCCGGGGATTCGGTGAAAAACTGTTTTTT. V gene TRBV9 combines with J gene TRBJ1-4; D unclear. V lost 4 bases to trimming and J lost 7 bases, with 11 bases between them. Germline V CDR1 and CDR2: SGDLS, YYNGEE. The CDR3 contains 13 residues.

The V and J genes are TRBV28 and TRBJ2-2; D not certain. Germline values: CDR1 MDHEN, CDR2 SYDVKM. The CDR3 has 15 residues. Trimming removed 2 bases at V and 1 base at J, with 8 bases between. The CDR3 loop reads CASSLELLNTGELFF. Here the CDR3 DNA reads TGTGCCAGCAGTTTAGAGCTTTTGAACACCGGGGAGCTGTTTTTT.

This clone was observed a handful of times. This chain connects TRBV9 to TRBJ1-2; a weak D match, TRBD1 (5 bases). V lost 4 bases, J lost 4 bases, and 20 bases lay in between. The CDR3 consists of 16 residues. Germline CDR1 SGDLS, CDR2 YYNGEE. The DNA of the CDR3 is TGTGCCAGCAGCTCTCGAGCCGCGGGGGATACCTATGGCTACACCTTC. Translated: CASSSRAAGDTYGYTF.